This T cell receptor (beta chain) appears in the sequencing data of a study of shared clonotypes between healthy human individuals. Study results and limitations: Compared with memory subsets, naive subsets generally had larger estimated richness.

CD4+ cells were split into CD45RA+ naive and CD45RA-negative memory subsets. This clone was recorded only once. What it binds is not known. Generated by immunoSEQ multiplex PCR, the TCRdb table keeps only in-frame clones and is missing some. Here the sample spans roughly 2 million clones, 90% to 97% being singletons. This TCR came from a man younger than 35 in good health. Sequenced material: naive CD4+ T cells sorted from blood. The subset is: CD45RA+ positively selected.

The CDR3 sequence: CASSSGTLYNSPLHF. The CDR3 DNA reads TGTGCCAGCAGTTCCGGGACACTTTATAATTCACCCCTCCACTTT. This chain uses TRBV27 with TRBJ1-6; D possibly corresponds to TRBD1 (6 bases). The germline gives CDR1 MNHEY, CDR2 SMNVEV (reference sequence). Trimming cost V 4 bases and J 4 bases, with 11 bases left between them. The CDR3 is 15 amino acids.